This T cell receptor (beta chain) appears in the sequencing data of a study of blood T cells in healthy people across ages. The study recruited healthy Caucasian donors from Russia who were aged roughly 6 to 90. About 10 milliliters of peripheral blood were drawn from each donor into EDTA-treated tubes. The CDR3 extends over 15 amino acids. V lost 0 bases, J lost 7 bases, and 5 bases stayed unmatched. The germline V gene has CDR1 LGHNA and CDR2 YNFKEQ. This clonotype showed up just a few times. What it binds is unknown. Study-level findings and limits: Roughly linearly, TCR beta diversity per million T cells fell as age increased. Donor CMV status was unknown, possibly confounding expanded clonotype changes.

Using a J-beta primer mix together with a sample-barcoded 5' primer, a second PCR was run for roughly 6 to 11 cycles. TCRdb called the 5' RACE reads again in MiXCR, with one record for every CDR3 protein. The sample has about 680,000 distinct CDR3 sequences, 49% seen once. Sequencing was performed on blood. This chain connects TRBV4-2 to TRBJ2-2; 7 nucleotides align to TRBD1. This TCR was sampled from a woman in her fifties or sixties in good health. This chain's CDR3 is CASSQDGTGDGELFF. Here the CDR3 DNA reads TGTGCCAGCAGCCAAGATGGAACAGGGGACGGGGAGCTGTTTTTT.